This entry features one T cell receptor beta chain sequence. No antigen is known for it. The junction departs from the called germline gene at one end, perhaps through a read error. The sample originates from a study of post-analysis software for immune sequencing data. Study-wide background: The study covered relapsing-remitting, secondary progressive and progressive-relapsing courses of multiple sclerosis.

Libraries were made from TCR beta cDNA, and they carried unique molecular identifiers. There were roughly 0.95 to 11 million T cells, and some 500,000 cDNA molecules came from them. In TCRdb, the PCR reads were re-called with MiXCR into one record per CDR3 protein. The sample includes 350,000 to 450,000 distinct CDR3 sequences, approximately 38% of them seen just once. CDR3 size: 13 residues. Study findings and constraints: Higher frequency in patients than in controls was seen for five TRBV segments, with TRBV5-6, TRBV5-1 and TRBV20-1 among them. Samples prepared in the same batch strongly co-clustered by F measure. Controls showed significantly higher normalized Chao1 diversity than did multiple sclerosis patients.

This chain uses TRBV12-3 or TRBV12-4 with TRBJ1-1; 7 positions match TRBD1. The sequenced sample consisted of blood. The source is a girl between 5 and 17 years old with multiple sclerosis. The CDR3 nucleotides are TGTGCGAGCAGAGACAGGGAAGGCACTGAAGCTTTCTTT. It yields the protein CASRDREGTEAFF.